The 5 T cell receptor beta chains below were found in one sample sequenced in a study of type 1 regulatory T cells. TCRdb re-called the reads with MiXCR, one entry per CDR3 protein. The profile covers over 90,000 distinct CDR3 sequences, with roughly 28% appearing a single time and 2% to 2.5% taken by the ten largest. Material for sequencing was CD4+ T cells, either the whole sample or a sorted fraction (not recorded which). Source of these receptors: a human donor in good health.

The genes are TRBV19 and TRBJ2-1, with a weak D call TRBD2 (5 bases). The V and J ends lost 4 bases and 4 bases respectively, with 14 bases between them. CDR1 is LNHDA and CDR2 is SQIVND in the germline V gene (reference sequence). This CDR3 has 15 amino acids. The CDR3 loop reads CASSNEGRTYNEQFF. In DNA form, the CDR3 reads TGTGCCAGTAGTAACGAGGGCAGAACTTACAATGAGCAGTTCTTC.

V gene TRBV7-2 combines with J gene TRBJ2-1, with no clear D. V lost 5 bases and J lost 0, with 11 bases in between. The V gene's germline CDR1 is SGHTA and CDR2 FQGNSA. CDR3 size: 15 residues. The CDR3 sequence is CASSQDPSSYNEQFF. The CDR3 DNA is TGTGCCAGCAGCCAGGACCCAAGCTCCTACAATGAGCAGTTCTTC.

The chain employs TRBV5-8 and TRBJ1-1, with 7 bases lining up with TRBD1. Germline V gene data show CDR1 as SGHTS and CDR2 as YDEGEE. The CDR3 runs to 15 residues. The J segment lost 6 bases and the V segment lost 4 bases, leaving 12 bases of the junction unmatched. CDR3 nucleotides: TGTGCCAGCAGCGAACGACAGGGTAGGATGGCTGAAGCTTTCTTT. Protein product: CASSERQGRMAEAFF.

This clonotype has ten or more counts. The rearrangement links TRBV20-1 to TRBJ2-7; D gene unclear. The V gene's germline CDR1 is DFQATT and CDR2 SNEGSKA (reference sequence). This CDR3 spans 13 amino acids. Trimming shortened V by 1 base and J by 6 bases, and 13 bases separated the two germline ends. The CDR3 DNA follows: TGCAGTGCTAGAGGTGGGATGTTTGGCGAGCAGTACTTC. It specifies CSARGGMFGEQYF.

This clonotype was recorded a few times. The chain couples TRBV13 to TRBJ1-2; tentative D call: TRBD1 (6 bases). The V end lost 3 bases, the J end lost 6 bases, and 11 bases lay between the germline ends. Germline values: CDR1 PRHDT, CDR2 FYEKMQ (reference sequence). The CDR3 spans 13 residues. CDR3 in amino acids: CASSFGTNHGYTF. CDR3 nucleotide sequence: TGTGCCAGCAGCTTTGGGACAAACCATGGCTACACCTTC.